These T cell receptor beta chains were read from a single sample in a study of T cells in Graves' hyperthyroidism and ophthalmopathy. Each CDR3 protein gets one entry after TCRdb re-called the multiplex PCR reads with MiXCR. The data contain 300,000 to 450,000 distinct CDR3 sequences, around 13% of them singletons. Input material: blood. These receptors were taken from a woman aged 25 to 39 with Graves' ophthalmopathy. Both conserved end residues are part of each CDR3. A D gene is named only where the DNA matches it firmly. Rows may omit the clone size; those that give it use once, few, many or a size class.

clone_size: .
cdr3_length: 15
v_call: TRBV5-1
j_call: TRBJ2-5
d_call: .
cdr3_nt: TGCGCCAGCAGCTGGGGGGGCCGGGTAGAAGAGACCCAGTACTTC
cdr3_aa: CASSWGGRVEETQYF

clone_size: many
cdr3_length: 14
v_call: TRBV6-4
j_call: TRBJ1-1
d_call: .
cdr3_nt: TGTGCCAGCAGTGACACGGACCGGGGGACTGAAGCTTTCTTT
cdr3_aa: CASSDTDRGTEAFF

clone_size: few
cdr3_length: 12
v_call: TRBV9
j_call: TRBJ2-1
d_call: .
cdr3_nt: TGTGCCAGCAGCGTCCCCGGTAATGAGCAGTTCTTC
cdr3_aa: CASSVPGNEQFF

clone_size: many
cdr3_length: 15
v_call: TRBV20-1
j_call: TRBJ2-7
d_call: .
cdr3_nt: TGCAGTGCTAGAGTTCAGGGGGGTGTCCCCTACGAGCAGTACTTC
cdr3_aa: CSARVQGGVPYEQYF

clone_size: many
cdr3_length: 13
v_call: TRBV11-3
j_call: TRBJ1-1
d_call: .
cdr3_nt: TGTGCCAGCAGCTTGAAGGGGCCTACTGAAGCTTTCTTT
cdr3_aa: CASSLKGPTEAFF

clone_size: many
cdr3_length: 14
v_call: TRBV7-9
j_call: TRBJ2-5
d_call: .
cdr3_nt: TGTGCCAGCAGCCCCCTGGGGCTACAAGAGACCCAGTACTTC
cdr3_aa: CASSPLGLQETQYF

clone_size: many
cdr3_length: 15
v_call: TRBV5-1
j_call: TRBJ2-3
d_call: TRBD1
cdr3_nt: TGCGCCAGCAGCGCGACAGGGGGATTAGGAGATACGCAGTATTTT
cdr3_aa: CASSATGGLGDTQYF

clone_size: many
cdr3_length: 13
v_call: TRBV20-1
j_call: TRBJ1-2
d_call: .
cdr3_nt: TGCAGTGCTATCGGATCGGGTAACTATGGCTACACCTTC
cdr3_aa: CSAIGSGNYGYTF

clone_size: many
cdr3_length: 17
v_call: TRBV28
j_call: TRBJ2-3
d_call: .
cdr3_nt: TGTGCCGCATCCCTGGGGAGCGGATGGGGGGTTATTGATACGCAGTATTTT
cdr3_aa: CAASLGSGWGVIDTQYF

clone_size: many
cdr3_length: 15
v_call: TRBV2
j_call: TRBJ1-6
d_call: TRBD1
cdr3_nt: TGTGCCAGCGTGAGGGAGGACAGGGGAAATTCACCCCTCCACTTT
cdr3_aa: CASVREDRGNSPLHF